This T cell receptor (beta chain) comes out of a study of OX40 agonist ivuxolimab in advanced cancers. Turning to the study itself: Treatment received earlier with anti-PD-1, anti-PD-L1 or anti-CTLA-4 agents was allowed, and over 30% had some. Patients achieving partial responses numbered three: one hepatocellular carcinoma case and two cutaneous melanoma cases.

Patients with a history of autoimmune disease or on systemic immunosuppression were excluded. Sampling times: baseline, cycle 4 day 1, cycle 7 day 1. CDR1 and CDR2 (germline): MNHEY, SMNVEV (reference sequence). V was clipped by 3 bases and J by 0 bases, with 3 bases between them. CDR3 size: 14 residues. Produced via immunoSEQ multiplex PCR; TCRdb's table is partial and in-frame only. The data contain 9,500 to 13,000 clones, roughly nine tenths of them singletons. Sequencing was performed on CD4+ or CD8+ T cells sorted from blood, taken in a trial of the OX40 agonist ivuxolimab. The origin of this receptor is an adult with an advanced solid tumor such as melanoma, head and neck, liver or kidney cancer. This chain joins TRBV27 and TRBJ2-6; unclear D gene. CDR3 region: CASSFISGANVLTF. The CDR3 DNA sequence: TGTGCCAGCAGTTTTATCTCTGGGGCCAACGTCCTGACTTTC.